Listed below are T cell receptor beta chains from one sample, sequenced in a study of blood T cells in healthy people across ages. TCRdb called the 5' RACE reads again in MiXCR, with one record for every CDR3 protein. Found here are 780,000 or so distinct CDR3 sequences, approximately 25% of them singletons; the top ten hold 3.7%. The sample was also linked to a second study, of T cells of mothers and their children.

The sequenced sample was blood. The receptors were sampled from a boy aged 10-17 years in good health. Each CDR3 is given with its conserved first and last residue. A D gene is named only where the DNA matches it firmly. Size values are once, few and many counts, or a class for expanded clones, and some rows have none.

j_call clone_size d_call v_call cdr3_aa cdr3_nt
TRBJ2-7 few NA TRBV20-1 CSARAGAFSLPRRYEQYF TGCAGTGCTAGGGCAGGCGCTTTCAGTCTTCCGAGACGCTACGAGCAGTACTTC
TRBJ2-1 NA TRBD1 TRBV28 CASSSTTGTGNNEQFF TGTGCCAGCAGTTCCACCACCGGGACAGGGAACAATGAGCAGTTCTTC
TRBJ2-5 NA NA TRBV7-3 CASSTGWGETQYF TGTGCCAGCAGCACGGGGTGGGGAGAGACCCAGTACTTC
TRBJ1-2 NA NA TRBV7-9 CASSPPDTATSYTF TGTGCCAGCAGCCCACCGGACACAGCTACTAGCTACACCTTC
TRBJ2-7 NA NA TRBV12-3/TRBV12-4 CASQGRESLYEQYF TGTGCCAGCCAGGGGCGGGAGTCTCTCTACGAGCAGTACTTC
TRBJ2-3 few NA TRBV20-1 CSAPDRVASVPADTQYF TGCAGTGCCCCCGACAGGGTGGCTAGCGTCCCGGCAGATACGCAGTATTTT
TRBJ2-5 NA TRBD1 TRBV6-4 CASSKTGTAQETQYF TGTGCCAGCAGTAAAACTGGGACAGCCCAAGAGACCCAGTACTTC
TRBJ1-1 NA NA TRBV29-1 CSADGRGARTEAFF TGCAGCGCCGACGGGCGGGGGGCGCGAACTGAAGCTTTCTTT
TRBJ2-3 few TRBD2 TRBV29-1 CSVETSGRPDTQYF TGCAGCGTTGAGACTAGCGGGAGGCCAGATACGCAGTATTTT
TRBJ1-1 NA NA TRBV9 CASSPGRGTENTEAFF TGTGCCAGCAGCCCGGGCCGAGGAACCGAGAACACTGAAGCTTTCTTT
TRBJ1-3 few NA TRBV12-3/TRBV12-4 CASRPRGNTIYF TGTGCCAGCAGGCCCCGGGGAAACACCATATATTTT
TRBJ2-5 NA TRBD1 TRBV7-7 CASSPGTVLQYF TGTGCTAGCAGCCCTGGGACAGTTCTGCAGTACTTC
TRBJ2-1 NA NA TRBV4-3 CASSQDAGSSYNEQFF TGCGCCAGCAGCCAAGATGCGGGGAGCTCCTACAATGAGCAGTTCTTC
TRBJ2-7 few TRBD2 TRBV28 CASSLRGRNSYEQYF TGTGCCAGCAGTTTACGCGGGAGAAATTCCTACGAGCAGTACTTC